This T cell receptor (beta chain) was recorded in a study of blood T cell repertoires in COVID-19. Study summary: Samples came from the United States, Italy and Spain, spanning acute and convalescent COVID-19.

Profiled with immunoSEQ multiplex PCR; TCRdb holds only in-frame clones, not every one. The sample lists 180,000 or so clones, 84% occurring once. CDR3 length: 16 amino acids. CDR1 is MNHEY, CDR2 SMNVEV, per germline (reference sequence). Trimming removed 5 bases from V and 4 bases from J, with 18 bases in between. This chain connects TRBV27 to TRBJ2-1, with a possible D match to TRBD1 (6 bases). The source of this sequence is a man in his forties or fifties who had recovered from COVID-19. Sequences were obtained from peripheral blood. The CDR3 DNA follows: TGTGCCAGCAGTGAGTATCAGGGGTCGATGTACAATGAGCAGTTCTTC. This sequence encodes CASSEYQGSMYNEQFF.